This TCR beta chain was sequenced in a study of blood T cell repertoires in COVID-19. Study-wide context: Nucleic acid was either cDNA or gDNA, and it came from T cells, B-cell-depleted T cells, or PBMCs.

CDR1 is KGHSH, CDR2 LQKENI, per germline. CDR3 size: 16 residues. V lost 2 bases to trimming and J lost 4 bases; unmatched junction nucleotides: 9. Data came from immunoSEQ multiplex PCR; TCRdb stores just in-frame clones and leaves some out. Counted here are a few hundred thousand clones, over 65% occurring once; the ten biggest clones make up over 0.95%. Sequencing was done on a sample of peripheral blood. The TCR was taken from a human donor with acute or convalescent COVID-19. The donor label of this sample is uncertain. The chain recombines TRBV18 with TRBJ2-3, with 7 positions matching TRBD2. CDR3 protein: CASSPGGPAGADTQYF. The CDR3 DNA reads TGTGCCAGCTCACCAGGCGGCCCCGCGGGGGCAGATACGCAGTATTTT.